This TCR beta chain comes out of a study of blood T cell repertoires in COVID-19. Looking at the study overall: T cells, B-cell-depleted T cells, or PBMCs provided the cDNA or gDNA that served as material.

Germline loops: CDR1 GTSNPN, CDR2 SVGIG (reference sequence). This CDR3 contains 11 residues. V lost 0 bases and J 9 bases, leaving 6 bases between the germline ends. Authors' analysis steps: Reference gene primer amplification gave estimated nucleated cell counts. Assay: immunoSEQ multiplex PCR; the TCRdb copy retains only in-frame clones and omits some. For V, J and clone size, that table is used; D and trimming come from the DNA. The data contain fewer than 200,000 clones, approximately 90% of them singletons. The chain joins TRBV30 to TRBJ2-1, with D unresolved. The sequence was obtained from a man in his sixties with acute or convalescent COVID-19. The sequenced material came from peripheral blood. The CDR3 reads CAWSVSFEQFF. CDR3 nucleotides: TGTGCCTGGAGTGTATCGTTTGAGCAGTTCTTC.